Sequencing of this T cell receptor beta chain was carried out in a study of cytomegalovirus exposure and HLA in healthy donors. The CDR3 loop spans 15 amino acids. CDR1 is MNHNS, CDR2 SASEGT, per germline. V lost 6 bases to trimming and J lost 4 bases, with 16 bases between them. Amplification used 60 Vbeta primers and 13 Jbeta primers. Here immunoSEQ multiplex PCR was the method, and the copy in TCRdb shows in-frame clones only, minus some. The sample has a few hundred thousand clones, 77% seen once; the top ten hold roughly 2.5%. The chain employs TRBV6-1 and TRBJ1-5, with D perhaps TRBD1 (6 bases). The sequenced material came from PBMCs. The origin of this receptor is a woman aged 55-69 years in good health and CMV-seropositive. The CDR3 coding sequence is TGTGCCAGCAGACAGGGCAGGGCGATGAATCAGCCCCAGCATTTT. This sequence encodes CASRQGRAMNQPQHF.